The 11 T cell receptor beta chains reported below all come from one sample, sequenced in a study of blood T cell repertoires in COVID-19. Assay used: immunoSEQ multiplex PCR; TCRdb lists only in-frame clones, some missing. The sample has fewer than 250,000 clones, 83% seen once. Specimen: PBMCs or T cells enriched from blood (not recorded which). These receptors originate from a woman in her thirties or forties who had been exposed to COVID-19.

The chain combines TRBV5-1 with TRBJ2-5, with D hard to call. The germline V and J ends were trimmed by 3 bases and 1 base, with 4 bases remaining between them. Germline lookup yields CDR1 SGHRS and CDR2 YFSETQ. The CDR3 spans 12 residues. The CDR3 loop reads CASSSSQETQYF. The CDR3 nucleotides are TGCGCCAGCAGCTCCTCCCAAGAGACCCAGTACTTC.

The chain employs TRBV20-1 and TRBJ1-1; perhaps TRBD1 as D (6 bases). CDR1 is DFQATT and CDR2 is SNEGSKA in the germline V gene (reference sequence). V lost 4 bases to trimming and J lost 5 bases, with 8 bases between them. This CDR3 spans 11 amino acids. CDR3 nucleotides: TGCAGTGCTACAGGGGTAACTGAAGCTTTCTTT. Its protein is CSATGVTEAFF.

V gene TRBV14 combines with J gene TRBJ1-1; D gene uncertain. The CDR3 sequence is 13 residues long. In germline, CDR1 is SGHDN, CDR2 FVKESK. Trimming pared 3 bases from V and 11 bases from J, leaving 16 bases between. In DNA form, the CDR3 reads TGTGCCAGCAGCCATTCCGGGGAGCGAGTGGCTTTCTTT. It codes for CASSHSGERVAFF.

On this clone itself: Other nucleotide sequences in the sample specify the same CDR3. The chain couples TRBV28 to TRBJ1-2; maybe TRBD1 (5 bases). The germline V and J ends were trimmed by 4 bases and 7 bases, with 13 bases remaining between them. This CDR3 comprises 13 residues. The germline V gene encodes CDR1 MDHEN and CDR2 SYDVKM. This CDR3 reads CASSWGREGGYTF. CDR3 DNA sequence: TGTGCCAGCAGTTGGGGCAGGGAGGGTGGCTACACCTTC.

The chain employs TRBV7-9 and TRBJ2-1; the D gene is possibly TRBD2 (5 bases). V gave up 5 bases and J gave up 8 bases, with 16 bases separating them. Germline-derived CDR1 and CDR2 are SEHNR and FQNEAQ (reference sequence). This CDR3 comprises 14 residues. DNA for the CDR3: TGTGCCAGCAGCCTCGGACGGGATGTCTATGAGCAGTTCTTC. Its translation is CASSLGRDVYEQFF.

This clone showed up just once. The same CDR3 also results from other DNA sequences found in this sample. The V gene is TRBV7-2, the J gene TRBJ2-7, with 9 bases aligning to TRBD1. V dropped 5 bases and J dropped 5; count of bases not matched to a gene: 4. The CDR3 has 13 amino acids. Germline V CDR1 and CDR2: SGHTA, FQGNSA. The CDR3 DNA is TGTGCCAGCAGCACCCGGACAGGGGACGAGCAGTACTTC. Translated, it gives CASSTRTGDEQYF.

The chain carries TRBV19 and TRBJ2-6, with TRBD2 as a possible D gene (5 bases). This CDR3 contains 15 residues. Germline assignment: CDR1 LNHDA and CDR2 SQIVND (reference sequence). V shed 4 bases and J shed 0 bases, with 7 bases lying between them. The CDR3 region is CASSTDSSGANVLTF. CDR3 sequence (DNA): TGTGCCAGTAGTACGGACTCCTCTGGGGCCAACGTCCTGACTTTC.

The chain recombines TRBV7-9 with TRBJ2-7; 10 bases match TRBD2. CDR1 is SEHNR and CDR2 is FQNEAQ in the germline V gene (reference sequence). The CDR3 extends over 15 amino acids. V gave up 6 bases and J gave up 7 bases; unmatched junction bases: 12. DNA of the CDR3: TGTGCCAGCAGTCGCATGACTAGCGGGTTAAGGGAGCAGTACTTC. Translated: CASSRMTSGLREQYF.

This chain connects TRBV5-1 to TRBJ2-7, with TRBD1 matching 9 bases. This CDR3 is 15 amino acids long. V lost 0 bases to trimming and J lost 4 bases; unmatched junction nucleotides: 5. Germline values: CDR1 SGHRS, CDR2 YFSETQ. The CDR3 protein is CASSLGTGEWYEQYF. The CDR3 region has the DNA TGCGCCAGCAGCTTGGGGACAGGGGAGTGGTACGAGCAGTACTTC.

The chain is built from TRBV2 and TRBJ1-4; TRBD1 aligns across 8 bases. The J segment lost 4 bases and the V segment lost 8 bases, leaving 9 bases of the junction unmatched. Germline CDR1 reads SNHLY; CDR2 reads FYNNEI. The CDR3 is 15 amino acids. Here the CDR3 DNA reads TGTGCCAGCGGAACGTCAGGGGGCCTTAATGAAAAACTGTTTTTT. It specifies CASGTSGGLNEKLFF.

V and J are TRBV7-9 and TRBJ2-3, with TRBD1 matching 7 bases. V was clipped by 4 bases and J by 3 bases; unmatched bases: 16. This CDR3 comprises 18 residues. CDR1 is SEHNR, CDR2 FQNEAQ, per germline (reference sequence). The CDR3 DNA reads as TGTGCCAGCAGCTCCACATCACTAACAGGGGAAGGAACAGATACGCAGTATTTT. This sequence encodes CASSSTSLTGEGTDTQYF.